A single sample is the source of the 5 T cell receptor beta chains below, sequenced in a study of cytomegalovirus exposure and HLA in healthy donors. The PCR used 60 Vbeta and 13 Jbeta primers. The assay was immunoSEQ multiplex PCR, and TCRdb's table has in-frame clones only and misses some. The table records about 150,000 clones, about two thirds of them present only once. Input material: PBMCs. The receptors were gathered from a man between 60 and 75 years old in good health and CMV-seronegative.

Ten or more counts support this clone. V usage is TRBV19 and J usage is TRBJ2-3, with a weak D call TRBD2 (5 bases). The CDR3 covers 15 residues. Germline CDR1 is LNHDA and CDR2 is SQIVND (reference sequence). V dropped 2 bases and J dropped 0 bases, with 9 bases sitting between them. The CDR3 reads CASSIWPGSTDTQYF. The CDR3 nucleotides read TGTGCCAGTAGTATATGGCCGGGGAGCACAGATACGCAGTATTTT. The variable domain in full, completed from reference TRBV19 and TRBJ2-3, reads DGGITQSPKYLFRKEGQNVTLSCEQNLNHDAMYWYRQDPGQGLRLIYYSQIVNDFQKGDIAEGYSVSREKKESFPLTVTSAQKNPTAFYLCASSIWPGSTDTQYFGPGTRLTVL.

The table lists this clone with a few counts. V usage is TRBV5-4 and J usage is TRBJ2-5; 11 bases agree with TRBD2. This CDR3 contains 17 residues. Trimming removed 1 base from V and 1 base from J; junction bases left unmatched: 6. The V gene's germline CDR1 is SGHNT and CDR2 YYREEE (reference sequence). CDR3 protein: CASSLTSGRIRQETQYF. CDR3 DNA sequence: TGTGCCAGCAGCTTGACTAGCGGGAGAATCCGCCAAGAGACCCAGTACTTC.

J is TRBJ1-5 and V is TRBV30, with TRBD1 identical over 7 bases. This CDR3 spans 14 amino acids. Unmatched junction bases numbered 5, after V lost 0 bases and J lost 6 bases. CDR1 is GTSNPN, CDR2 SVGIG, per germline (reference sequence). The CDR3 DNA reads TGTGCCTGGAGTGTCCAAGGGGGCCGTCAGCCCCAGCATTTT. Protein: CAWSVQGGRQPQHF.

The chain combines TRBV19 with TRBJ1-2; a weak D match, TRBD1 (5 bases). The CDR3 consists of 16 residues. Germline assignment: CDR1 LNHDA and CDR2 SQIVND (reference sequence). The ends were cut back, 6 bases at V and 0 bases at J, with 17 bases in the middle. The CDR3 bases are TGTGCCAGTAGGACGACAGCAGGAGGGGCTAACTATGGCTACACCTTC. Its translation: CASRTTAGGANYGYTF.

The rearrangement joins TRBV7-9 to TRBJ2-7; D remains ambiguous. The ends were cut back, 5 bases at V and 5 bases at J, with 13 bases in the middle. The CDR3 runs 13 residues. CDR1 and CDR2 from the germline V gene are SEHNR and FQNEAQ (reference sequence). CDR3 loop: CASSRPAGHEQYF. The DNA of the CDR3 is TGTGCCAGCAGCCGACCCGCAGGCCACGAGCAGTACTTC.